These 20 T cell receptor beta chains came from one sample sequenced in a study of blood T cell repertoires in COVID-19. Data came from immunoSEQ multiplex PCR; TCRdb stores just in-frame clones and leaves some out. Altogether about 420,000 clones are present, 70% to 90% being singletons, with the ten largest covering 0.8% to 0.85%. The specimen was peripheral blood. These receptors were taken from a man aged 18 to 29 with COVID-19, enrolled during active disease.

This clone has only one observation. The chain joins TRBV27 to TRBJ2-1; possibly TRBD2 for D (6 bases). Germline V lookup: CDR1 MNHEY, CDR2 SMNVEV (reference sequence). The V and J ends lost 8 bases and 5 bases respectively, with 19 bases between them. The length of the CDR3 is 15 residues. This CDR3 is CASSGTGTLDNEQFF. The CDR3 coding sequence is TGTGCCAGCTCGGGAACCGGGACTCTCGACAATGAGCAGTTCTTC.

The genes are TRBV6-1 and TRBJ1-3, with TRBD1 as a possible D gene (6 bases). V was clipped by 1 base and J by 7 bases, with 11 bases between them. CDR1 is MNHNS and CDR2 is SASEGT in the germline V gene. The CDR3 consists of 14 residues. The CDR3 is CASSEVGAANTIYF. As DNA, the CDR3 is TGTGCCAGCAGTGAAGTGGGGGCTGCGAACACCATATATTTT.

The genes are TRBV7-9 and TRBJ2-1, with a possible D match to TRBD2 (6 bases). The V end lost 0 bases, the J end lost 5 bases, and 11 bases lay between the germline ends. CDR1 and CDR2 (germline): SEHNR, FQNEAQ (reference sequence). This CDR3 spans 15 amino acids. The DNA of the CDR3 is TGTGCCAGCAGCTTAGCGGGACTGAAAGACAATGAGCAGTTCTTC. Its protein is CASSLAGLKDNEQFF.

This clone was recorded once. The J gene is TRBJ1-1, the V gene TRBV25-1; tentative D call: TRBD1 (6 bases). Trimming took 3 bases from V and 10 from J, leaving 21 bases between them. The CDR3 consists of 15 residues. Germline CDR1 reads MGHDK; CDR2 reads SYGVNS. The CDR3 sequence is CASSETGSGKWGAFF. CDR3 in DNA: TGTGCCAGCAGTGAGACAGGTTCGGGTAAATGGGGAGCTTTCTTT.

The rearrangement joins TRBV28 to TRBJ1-3; 8 bases map to TRBD1. Germline CDR1 reads MDHEN; CDR2 reads SYDVKM. V shed 6 bases and J 4 bases; nucleotides not matched to a gene: 11. The CDR3 runs 16 residues. The CDR3 loop reads CASSRGRTGPGNTIYF. The DNA for the CDR3 is TGTGCCAGCAGCCGAGGCCGGACAGGGCCCGGAAACACCATATATTTT.

This clone was observed a single time. This chain joins TRBV7-6 and TRBJ1-3; no clear D. The CDR3 spans 15 residues. The germline V and J ends were trimmed by 1 base and 1 base, with 8 bases remaining between them. Germline CDR1 is SGHVS and CDR2 is FNYEAQ. CDR3 in DNA: TGTGCCAGCAGCTTAGTAGCGGGATCTGGAAACACCATATATTTT. Its translation is CASSLVAGSGNTIYF.

The genes are TRBV10-1 and TRBJ1-1; 11 bases map to TRBD1. Germline assignment: CDR1 WNHNN and CDR2 SYGVQD (reference sequence). The CDR3 has 15 amino acids. The V and J ends lost 6 bases and 5 bases, in that order; junction bases with no gene match: 8. DNA of the CDR3: TGCGCCAGCAGCGCCGGGACAGGGGGAAGTACTGAAGCTTTCTTT. This sequence encodes CASSAGTGGSTEAFF.

Points on this clone: Its ends do not fully match the called genes, so a read error is possible. The chain joins TRBV19 to TRBJ2-5; possibly TRBD2 for D (6 bases). The CDR3 consists of 13 residues. The V gene's germline CDR1 is LNHDA and CDR2 SQIVND (reference sequence). In DNA form, the CDR3 reads TGTGCCAGTAGTATTGGGGCGGGGCAAGGAGAACACTTC. Its protein is CASSIGAGQGEHF.

This chain uses TRBV12-2 with TRBJ1-3; the table's D call of TRBD1 was not tested on the DNA. TRBV12-2 is a listed pseudogene. The CDR3 consists of 15 residues. This chain's CDR3 is CASRLAPQGSNTIYF. The DNA for the CDR3 is TGTGCAAGTCGCTTAGCTCCCCAGGGTTCGAACACCATATATTTT.

This sequence joins TRBV5-6 and TRBJ1-4; 8 bases are shared with TRBD1. The CDR3 is made up of 14 amino acids. The germline CDR1 and CDR2 sequences are SGHDT and YYEEEE. J lost 8 bases, V lost 4 bases, and 7 bases had no gene match. CDR3 coding DNA: TGTGCCAGCAGCCTCAGGGGGCTCGGGGAAAAACTGTTTTTT. Its translation is CASSLRGLGEKLFF.

This chain connects TRBV28 to TRBJ2-7, with 11 nucleotides matching TRBD2. CDR1 and CDR2 (germline): MDHEN, SYDVKM. V shed 7 bases and J 13 bases; nucleotides not matched to a gene: 12. The CDR3 extends over 13 amino acids. The CDR3 spells CASIGTSGTRIYF. The CDR3 bases are TGTGCCAGCATCGGGACTAGCGGAACTCGGATTTACTTC.

The chain has TRBV6-5 and TRBJ1-2, with D unclear. V was cut by 3 bases and J by 6 bases, with 11 bases left in between. Germline CDR1 is MNHEY and CDR2 is SVGAGI. The CDR3 sequence is 13 residues long. The CDR3 region has the DNA TGTGCCAGCAGTTATCGGGGAAACGATGGCTACACCTTC. This translates into CASSYRGNDGYTF.

The chain couples TRBV3-1 (or the pseudogene TRBV3-2) to TRBJ1-1; D is perhaps TRBD1 (6 bases). Per the germline V gene, CDR1 is LGHDT and CDR2 is YNNKEL (reference sequence). CDR3 length equals 14 residues. V gave up 4 bases and J gave up 1 base, with 10 bases separating them. The CDR3, as DNA: TGTGCCAGCAGCCGACAGGCCCCGAACACTGAAGCTTTCTTT. Translation: CASSRQAPNTEAFF.

This chain joins TRBV10-2 and TRBJ1-4, with D possibly matching TRBD1 (5 bases). Looked up from germline, CDR1 is WSHSY and CDR2 is SAAADI. The germline V and J ends were trimmed by 2 bases and 5 bases, with 15 bases remaining between them. CDR3 size: 16 residues. As DNA, the CDR3 is TGCGCCAGCAGTGAGCCGAATCGGGCAGGGAATGAAAAACTGTTTTTT. Its translation: CASSEPNRAGNEKLFF.

As regards this clone: Other DNA variants within this sample encode the same CDR3. The chain joins TRBV4-1 to TRBJ2-5; 8 bases are shared with TRBD2. The CDR3 has 15 residues. Germline values: CDR1 MGHRA, CDR2 YSYEKL. With 4 bases clipped from V and 2 bases from J, the junction kept 6 bases outside the gene matches. This CDR3 is CASSPGLADQETQYF. Here the CDR3 DNA reads TGCGCCAGCAGCCCTGGACTAGCAGATCAAGAGACCCAGTACTTC.

The rearrangement links TRBV3-1 (or the pseudogene TRBV3-2) to TRBJ2-6, with D tentatively TRBD2 (5 bases). Germline-derived CDR1 and CDR2 are LGHDT and YNNKEL (reference sequence). The CDR3 totals 21 residues. Trimming took 3 bases from V and 0 from J, leaving 24 bases between them. CDR3 region: CASSHLPEAHQTSSGANVLTF. In DNA form, the CDR3 reads TGTGCCAGCAGCCATCTTCCCGAAGCCCACCAAACTAGCTCTGGGGCCAACGTCCTGACTTTC.

The rearrangement uses TRBV5-6 and TRBJ2-7; 9 positions agree with TRBD1. The CDR3 contains 15 residues. After removal of 5 bases from V and 5 bases from J, the junction contained 11 bases not matched to a gene. Germline assignment: CDR1 SGHDT and CDR2 YYEEEE. In DNA, the CDR3 is TGTGCCAGCAGGCCCGGGACAGGGATTTGGCACGAGCAGTACTTC. Amino acid sequence: CASRPGTGIWHEQYF.

The chain uses TRBV7-2 and TRBJ2-2, with 10 bases fitting TRBD2. The CDR3 extends over 16 amino acids. Germline CDR1 is SGHTA and CDR2 is FQGNSA. V shed 0 bases, J shed 7 bases, and the junction held 5 bases outside the gene matches. For the CDR3, the DNA is TGTGCCAGCAGCTTAGCAGCGGGAGGGCCGGGCGGGGAGCTGTTTTTT. As protein: CASSLAAGGPGGELFF.

On this clone: At one end the junction does not follow the germline gene, possibly because of a read error. V gene TRBV5-4 combines with J gene TRBJ2-4; 8 bases agree with TRBD2. Germline V lookup: CDR1 SGHNT, CDR2 YYREEE (reference sequence). CDR3 length: 13 residues. This chain's CDR3 is CASSLVAGGPSSF. CDR3 DNA sequence: TGTGCCAGCAGCTTGGTGGCGGGGGGTCCTTCAAGCTTC.

The V call is TRBV4-1, the J call TRBJ2-3; 9 bases match TRBD2. The CDR3 covers 16 residues. With 0 bases clipped from V and 4 bases from J, the junction kept 5 bases outside the gene matches. The germline CDR1 and CDR2 sequences are MGHRA and YSYEKL. For the CDR3, the DNA is TGCGCCAGCAGCCAAGATCATAGCGGGAGCTCAGATACGCAGTATTTT. It codes for CASSQDHSGSSDTQYF.